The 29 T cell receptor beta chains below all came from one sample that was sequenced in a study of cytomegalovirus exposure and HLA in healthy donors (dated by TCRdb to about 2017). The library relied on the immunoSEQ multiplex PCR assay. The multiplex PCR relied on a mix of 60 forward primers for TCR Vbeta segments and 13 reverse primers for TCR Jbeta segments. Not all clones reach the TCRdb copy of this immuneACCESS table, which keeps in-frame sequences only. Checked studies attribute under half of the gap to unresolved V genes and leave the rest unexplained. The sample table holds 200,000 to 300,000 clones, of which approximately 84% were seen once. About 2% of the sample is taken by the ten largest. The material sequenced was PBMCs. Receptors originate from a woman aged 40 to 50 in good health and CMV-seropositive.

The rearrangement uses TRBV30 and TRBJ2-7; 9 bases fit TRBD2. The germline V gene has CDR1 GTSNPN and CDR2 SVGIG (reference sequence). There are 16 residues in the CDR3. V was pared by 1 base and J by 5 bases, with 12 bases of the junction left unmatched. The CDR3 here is CAWSALMAGGPHEQYF. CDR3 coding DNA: TGTGCCTGGAGTGCCCTTATGGCGGGAGGGCCCCACGAGCAGTACTTC.

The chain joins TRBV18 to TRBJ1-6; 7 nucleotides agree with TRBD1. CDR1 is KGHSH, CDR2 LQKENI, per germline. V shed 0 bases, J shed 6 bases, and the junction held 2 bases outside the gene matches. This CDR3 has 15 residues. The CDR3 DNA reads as TGTGCCAGCTCACCACCAGGGGGCGGTAATTCACCCCTCCACTTT. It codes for CASSPPGGGNSPLHF.

The CDR3: CASSQDGGAEGYTF. In nucleotides, the CDR3 is TGTGCCAGCTCACAAGACGGGGGGGCGGAAGGCTACACCTTC. This chain connects TRBV18 to TRBJ1-2, with TRBD1 as a possible D gene (6 bases). V was shortened by 4 bases and J by 8 bases, with 17 bases between the two germline ends. The CDR3 length is 14 residues. Per germline, CDR1 KGHSH and CDR2 LQKENI.

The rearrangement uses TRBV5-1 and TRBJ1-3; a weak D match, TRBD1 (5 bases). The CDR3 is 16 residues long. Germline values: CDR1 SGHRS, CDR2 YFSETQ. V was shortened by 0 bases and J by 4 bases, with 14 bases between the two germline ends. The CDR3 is CASSLAPQGSGNTIYF. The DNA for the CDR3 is TGCGCCAGCAGCTTGGCCCCCCAGGGATCAGGAAACACCATATATTTT.

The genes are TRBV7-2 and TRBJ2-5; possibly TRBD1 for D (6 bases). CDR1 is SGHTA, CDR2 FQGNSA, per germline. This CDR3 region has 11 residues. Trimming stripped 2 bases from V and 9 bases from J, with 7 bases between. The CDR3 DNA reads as TGTGCCAGCAGCTTACCAGGGGCCCAGTACTTC. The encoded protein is CASSLPGAQYF.

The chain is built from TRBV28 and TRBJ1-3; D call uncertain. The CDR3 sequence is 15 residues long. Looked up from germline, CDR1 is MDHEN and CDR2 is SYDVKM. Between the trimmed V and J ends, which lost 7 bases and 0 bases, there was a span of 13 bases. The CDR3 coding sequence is TGTGCCAGCACGGGTGGAGTTAACTCTGGAAACACCATATATTTT. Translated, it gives CASTGGVNSGNTIYF. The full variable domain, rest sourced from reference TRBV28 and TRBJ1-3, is DVKVTQSSRYLVKRTGEKVFLECVQDMDHENMFWYRQDPGLGLRLIYFSYDVKMKEKGDIPEGYSVSREKKERFSLILESASTNQTSMYLCASTGGVNSGNTIYFGEGSWLTVV.

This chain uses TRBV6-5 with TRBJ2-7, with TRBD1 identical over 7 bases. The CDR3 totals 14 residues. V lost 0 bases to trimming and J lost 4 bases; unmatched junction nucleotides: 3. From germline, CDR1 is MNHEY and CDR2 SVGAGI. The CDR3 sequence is CASSYSTGTYEQYF. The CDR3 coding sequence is TGTGCCAGCAGTTACTCGACAGGGACGTACGAGCAGTACTTC.

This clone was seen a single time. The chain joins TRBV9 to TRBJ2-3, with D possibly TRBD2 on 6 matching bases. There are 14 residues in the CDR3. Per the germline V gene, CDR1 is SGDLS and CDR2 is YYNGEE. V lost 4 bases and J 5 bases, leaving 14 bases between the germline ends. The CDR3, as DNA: TGTGCCAGCAGCTCCCCCTCTAGCGTAGATACGCAGTATTTT. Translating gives CASSSPSSVDTQYF. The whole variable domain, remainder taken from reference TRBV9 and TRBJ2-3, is DSGVTQTPKHLITATGQRVTLRCSPRSGDLSVYWYQQSLDQGLQFLIQYYNGEERAKGNILERFSAQQFPDLHSELNLSSLELGDSALYFCASSSPSSVDTQYFGPGTRLTVL.

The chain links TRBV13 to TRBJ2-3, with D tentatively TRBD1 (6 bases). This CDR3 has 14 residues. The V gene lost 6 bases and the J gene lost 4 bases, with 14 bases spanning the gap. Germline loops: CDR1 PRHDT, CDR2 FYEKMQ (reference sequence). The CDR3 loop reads CASSEGRGPDTQYF. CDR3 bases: TGTGCCAGCAGTGAAGGCAGGGGCCCAGATACGCAGTATTTT.

CDR3 sequence reads: CASSTRSGRGTQYF. The CDR3 DNA reads TGTGCCAGCAGCACCCGATCAGGGAGGGGGACCCAGTACTTC. The chain links TRBV13 to TRBJ2-5; TRBD2 aligns across 7 bases. Per germline, CDR1 PRHDT and CDR2 FYEKMQ (reference sequence). The V and J ends lost 5 bases and 7 bases, in that order; junction bases with no gene match: 10. The CDR3 spans 14 residues.

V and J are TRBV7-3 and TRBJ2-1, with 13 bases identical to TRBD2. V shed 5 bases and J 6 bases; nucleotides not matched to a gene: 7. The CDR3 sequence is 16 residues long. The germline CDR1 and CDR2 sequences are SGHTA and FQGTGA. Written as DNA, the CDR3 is TGTGCCAGCAGCCGCCGGACTAGCGGGAGTGTCAATGAGCAGTTCTTC. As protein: CASSRRTSGSVNEQFF.

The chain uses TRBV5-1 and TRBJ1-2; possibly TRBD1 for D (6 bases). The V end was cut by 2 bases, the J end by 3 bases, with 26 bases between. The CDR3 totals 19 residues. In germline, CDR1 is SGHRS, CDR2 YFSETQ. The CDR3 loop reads CASSFSAYGGRDGDYGYTF. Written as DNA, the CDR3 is TGCGCCAGCAGCTTCTCTGCTTATGGGGGCAGGGACGGGGACTATGGCTACACCTTC.

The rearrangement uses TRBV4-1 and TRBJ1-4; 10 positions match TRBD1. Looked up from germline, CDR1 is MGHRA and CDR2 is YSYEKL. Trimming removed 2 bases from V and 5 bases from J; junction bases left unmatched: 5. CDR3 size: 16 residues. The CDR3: CASSQTWDRGNEKLFF. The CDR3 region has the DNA TGCGCCAGCAGCCAAACTTGGGACAGGGGAAATGAAAAACTGTTTTTT.

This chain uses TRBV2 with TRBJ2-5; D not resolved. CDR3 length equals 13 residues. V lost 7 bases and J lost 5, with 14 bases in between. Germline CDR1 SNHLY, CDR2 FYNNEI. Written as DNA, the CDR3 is TGTGCCAGCACCAACGGAGTGTCGGAGACCCAGTACTTC. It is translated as CASTNGVSETQYF. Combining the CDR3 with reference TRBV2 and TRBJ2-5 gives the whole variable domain EPEVTQTPSHQVTQMGQEVILRCVPISNHLYFYWYRQILGQKVEFLVSFYNNEISEKSEIFDDQFSVERPDGSNFTLKIRSTKLEDSAMYFCASTNGVSETQYFGPGTRLLVL.

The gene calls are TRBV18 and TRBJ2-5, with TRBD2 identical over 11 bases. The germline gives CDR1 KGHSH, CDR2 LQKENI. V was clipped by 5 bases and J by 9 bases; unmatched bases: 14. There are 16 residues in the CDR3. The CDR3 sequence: CASSEPGLAAVKAQYF. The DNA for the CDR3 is TGTGCCAGCTCAGAACCGGGACTAGCGGCCGTCAAGGCCCAGTACTTC.

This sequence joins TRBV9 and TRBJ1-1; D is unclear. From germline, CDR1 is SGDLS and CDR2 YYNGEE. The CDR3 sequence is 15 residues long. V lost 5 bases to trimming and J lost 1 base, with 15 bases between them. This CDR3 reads CASREYREKNTEAFF. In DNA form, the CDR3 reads TGTGCCAGCAGAGAGTACCGGGAGAAGAACACTGAAGCTTTCTTT.

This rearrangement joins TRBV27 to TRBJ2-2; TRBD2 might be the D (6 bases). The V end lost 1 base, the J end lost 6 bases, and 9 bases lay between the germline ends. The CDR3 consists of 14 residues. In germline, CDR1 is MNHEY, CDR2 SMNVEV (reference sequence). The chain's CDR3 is CASSLWDSAGELFF. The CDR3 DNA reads TGTGCCAGCAGTTTATGGGACTCCGCCGGGGAGCTGTTTTTT.

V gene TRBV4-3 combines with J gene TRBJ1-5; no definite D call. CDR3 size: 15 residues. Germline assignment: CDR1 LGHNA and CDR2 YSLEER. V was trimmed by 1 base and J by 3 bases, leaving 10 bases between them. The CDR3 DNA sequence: TGCGCCAGCAGCCAAGGAAGCGGAGACAATCAGCCCCAGCATTTT. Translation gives CASSQGSGDNQPQHF.

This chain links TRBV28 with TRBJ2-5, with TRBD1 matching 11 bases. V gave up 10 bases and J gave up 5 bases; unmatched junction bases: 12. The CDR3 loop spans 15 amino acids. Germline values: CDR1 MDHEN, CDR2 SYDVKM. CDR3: CAIQRGRTGGETQYF. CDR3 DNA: TGTGCCATCCAAAGGGGCCGGACAGGGGGCGAGACCCAGTACTTC.

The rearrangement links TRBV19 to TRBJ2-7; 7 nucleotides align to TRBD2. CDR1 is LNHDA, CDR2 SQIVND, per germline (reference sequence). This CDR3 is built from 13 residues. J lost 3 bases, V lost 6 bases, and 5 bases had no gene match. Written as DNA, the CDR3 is TGTGCCAGTAGAGCTCTAGCGGACTACGAGCAGTACTTC. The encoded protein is CASRALADYEQYF.

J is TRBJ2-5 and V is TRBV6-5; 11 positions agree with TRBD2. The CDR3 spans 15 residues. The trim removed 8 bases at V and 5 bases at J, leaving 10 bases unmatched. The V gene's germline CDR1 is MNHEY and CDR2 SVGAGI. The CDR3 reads CASRTSGGYMETQYF. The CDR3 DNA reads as TGTGCCAGCCGAACTAGCGGGGGTTATATGGAGACCCAGTACTTC.

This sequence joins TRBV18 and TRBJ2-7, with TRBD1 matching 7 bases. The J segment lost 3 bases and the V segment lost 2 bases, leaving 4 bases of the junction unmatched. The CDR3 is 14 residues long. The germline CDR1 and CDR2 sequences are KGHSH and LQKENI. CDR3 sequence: CASSPFRDSYEQYF. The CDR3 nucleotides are TGTGCCAGCTCACCATTCCGGGACAGCTACGAGCAGTACTTC.

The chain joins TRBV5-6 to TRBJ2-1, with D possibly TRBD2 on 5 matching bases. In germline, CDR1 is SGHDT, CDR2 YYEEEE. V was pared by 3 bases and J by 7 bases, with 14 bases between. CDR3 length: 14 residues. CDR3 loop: CASSSAAGWNEQFF. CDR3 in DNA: TGTGCCAGCAGCTCGGCCGCGGGTTGGAATGAGCAGTTCTTC.

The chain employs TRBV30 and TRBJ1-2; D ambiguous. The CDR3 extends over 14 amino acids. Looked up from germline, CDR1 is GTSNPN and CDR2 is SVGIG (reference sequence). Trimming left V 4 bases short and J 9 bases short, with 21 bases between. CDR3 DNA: TGTGCCTGGACCCCCGGTCAGCGATCATTGAGCTACACCTTC. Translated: CAWTPGQRSLSYTF.

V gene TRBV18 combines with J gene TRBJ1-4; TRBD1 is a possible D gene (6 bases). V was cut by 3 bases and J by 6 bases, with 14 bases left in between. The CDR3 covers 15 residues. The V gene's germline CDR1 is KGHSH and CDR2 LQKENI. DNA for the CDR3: TGTGCCAGCTCACCCACAGGGATCCTCGATGAAAAACTGTTTTTT. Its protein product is CASSPTGILDEKLFF.

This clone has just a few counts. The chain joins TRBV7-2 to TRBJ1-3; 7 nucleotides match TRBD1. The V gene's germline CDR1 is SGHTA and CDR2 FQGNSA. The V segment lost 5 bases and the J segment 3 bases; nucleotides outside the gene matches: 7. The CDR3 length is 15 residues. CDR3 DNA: TGTGCCAGCAGCGACCTCACAGGGGTTGGAAACACCATATATTTT. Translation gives CASSDLTGVGNTIYF.

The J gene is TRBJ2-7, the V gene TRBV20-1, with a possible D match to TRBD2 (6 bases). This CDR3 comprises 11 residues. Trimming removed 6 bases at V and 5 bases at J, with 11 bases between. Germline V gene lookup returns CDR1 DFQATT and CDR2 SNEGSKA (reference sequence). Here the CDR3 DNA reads TGCAGTGCCGGGCGGGGCGACGAGCAGTACTTC. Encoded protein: CSAGRGDEQYF.

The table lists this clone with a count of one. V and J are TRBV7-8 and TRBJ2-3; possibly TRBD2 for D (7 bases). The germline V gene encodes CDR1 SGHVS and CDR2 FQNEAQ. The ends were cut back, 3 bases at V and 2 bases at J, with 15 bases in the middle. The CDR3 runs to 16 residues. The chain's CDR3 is CASSFKGGENTDTQYF. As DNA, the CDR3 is TGTGCCAGCAGCTTTAAAGGGGGGGAAAACACAGATACGCAGTATTTT. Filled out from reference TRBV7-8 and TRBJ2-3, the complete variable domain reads GAGVSQSPRYKVAKRGQDVALRCDPISGHVSLFWYQQALGQGPEFLTYFQNEAQLDKSGLPSDRFFAERPEGSVSTLKIQRTQQEDSAVYLCASSFKGGENTDTQYFGPGTRLTVL.

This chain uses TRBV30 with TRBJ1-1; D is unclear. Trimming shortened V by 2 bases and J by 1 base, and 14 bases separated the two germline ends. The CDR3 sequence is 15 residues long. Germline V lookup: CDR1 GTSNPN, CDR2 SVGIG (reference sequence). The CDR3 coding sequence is TGTGCCTGGAGTCCCCGACACGTTGGGAACACTGAAGCTTTCTTT. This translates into CAWSPRHVGNTEAFF.